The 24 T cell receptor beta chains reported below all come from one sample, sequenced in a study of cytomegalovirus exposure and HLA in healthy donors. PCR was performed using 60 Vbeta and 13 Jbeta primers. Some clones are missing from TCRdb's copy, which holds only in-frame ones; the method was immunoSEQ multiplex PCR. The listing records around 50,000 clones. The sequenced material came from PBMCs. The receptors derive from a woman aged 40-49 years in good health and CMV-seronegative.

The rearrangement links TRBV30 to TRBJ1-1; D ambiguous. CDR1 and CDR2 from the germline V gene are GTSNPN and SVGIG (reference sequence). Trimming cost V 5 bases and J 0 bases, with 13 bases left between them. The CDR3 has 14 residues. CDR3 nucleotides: TGTGCCTGGCGAACCCAGGCCTTGAACACTGAAGCTTTCTTT. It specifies CAWRTQALNTEAFF.

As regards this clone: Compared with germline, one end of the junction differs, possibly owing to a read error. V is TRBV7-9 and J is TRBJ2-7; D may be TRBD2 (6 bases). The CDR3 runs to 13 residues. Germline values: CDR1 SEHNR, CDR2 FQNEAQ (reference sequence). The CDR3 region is CASSSGRFYGQYF. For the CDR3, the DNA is TGTGCCAGCAGCTCAGGGAGGTTCTACGGGCAGTACTTC.

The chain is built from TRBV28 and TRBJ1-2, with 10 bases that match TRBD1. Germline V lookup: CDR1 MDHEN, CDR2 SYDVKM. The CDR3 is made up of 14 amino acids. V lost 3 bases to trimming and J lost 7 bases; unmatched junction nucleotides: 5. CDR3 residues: CASSFSTGGVGYTF. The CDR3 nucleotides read TGTGCCAGCAGTTTCTCGACAGGGGGCGTTGGCTACACCTTC.

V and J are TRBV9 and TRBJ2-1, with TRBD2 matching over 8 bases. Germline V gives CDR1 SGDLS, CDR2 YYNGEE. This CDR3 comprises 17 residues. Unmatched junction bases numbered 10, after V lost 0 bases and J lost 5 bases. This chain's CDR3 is CASSVAGGGGSDNEQFF. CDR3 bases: TGTGCCAGCAGCGTAGCGGGAGGGGGAGGGTCCGACAATGAGCAGTTCTTC. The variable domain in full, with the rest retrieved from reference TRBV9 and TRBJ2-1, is DSGVTQTPKHLITATGQRVTLRCSPRSGDLSVYWYQQSLDQGLQFLIQYYNGEERAKGNILERFSAQQFPDLHSELNLSSLELGDSALYFCASSVAGGGGSDNEQFFGPGTRLTVL.

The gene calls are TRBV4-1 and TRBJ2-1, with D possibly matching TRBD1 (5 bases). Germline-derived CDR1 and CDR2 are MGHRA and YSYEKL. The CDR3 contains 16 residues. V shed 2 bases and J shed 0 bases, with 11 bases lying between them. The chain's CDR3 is CASSQQQGSSYNEQFF. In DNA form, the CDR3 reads TGCGCCAGCAGCCAACAGCAGGGTAGCTCCTACAATGAGCAGTTCTTC.

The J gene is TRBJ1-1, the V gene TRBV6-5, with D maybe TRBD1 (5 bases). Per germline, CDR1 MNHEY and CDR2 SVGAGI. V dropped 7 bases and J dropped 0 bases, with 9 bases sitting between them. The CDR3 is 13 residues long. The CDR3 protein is CASKGQLNTEAFF. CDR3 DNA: TGTGCCAGCAAGGGGCAACTGAACACTGAAGCTTTCTTT.

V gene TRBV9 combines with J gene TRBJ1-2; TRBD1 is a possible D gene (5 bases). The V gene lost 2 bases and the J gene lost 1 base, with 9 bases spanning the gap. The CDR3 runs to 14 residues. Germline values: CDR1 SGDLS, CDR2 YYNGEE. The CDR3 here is CASSVGGVNYGYTF. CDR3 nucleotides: TGTGCCAGCAGCGTCGGGGGTGTTAACTATGGCTACACCTTC.

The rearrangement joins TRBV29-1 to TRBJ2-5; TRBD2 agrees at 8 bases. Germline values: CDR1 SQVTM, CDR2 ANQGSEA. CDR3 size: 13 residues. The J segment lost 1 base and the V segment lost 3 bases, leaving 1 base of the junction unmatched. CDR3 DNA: TGCAGCGTTGAGCGGGGGGTCCAAGAGACCCAGTACTTC. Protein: CSVERGVQETQYF.

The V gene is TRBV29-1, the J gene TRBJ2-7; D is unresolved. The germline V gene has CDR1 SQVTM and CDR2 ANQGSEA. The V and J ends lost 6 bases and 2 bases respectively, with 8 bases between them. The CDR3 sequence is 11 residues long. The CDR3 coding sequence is TGCAGCGTCAAGAGCACCTACGAGCAGTACTTC. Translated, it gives CSVKSTYEQYF.

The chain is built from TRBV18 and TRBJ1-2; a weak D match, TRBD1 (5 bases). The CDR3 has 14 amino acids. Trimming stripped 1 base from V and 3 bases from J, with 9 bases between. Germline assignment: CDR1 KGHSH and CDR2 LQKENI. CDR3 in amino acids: CASSPQARDYGYTF. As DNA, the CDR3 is TGTGCCAGCTCACCACAGGCCAGGGACTATGGCTACACCTTC. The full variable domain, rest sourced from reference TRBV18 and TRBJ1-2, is NAGVMQNPRHLVRRRGQEARLRCSPMKGHSHVYWYRQLPEEGLKFMVYLQKENIIDESGMPKERFSAEFPKEGPSILRIQQVVRGDSAAYFCASSPQARDYGYTFGSGTRLTVV.

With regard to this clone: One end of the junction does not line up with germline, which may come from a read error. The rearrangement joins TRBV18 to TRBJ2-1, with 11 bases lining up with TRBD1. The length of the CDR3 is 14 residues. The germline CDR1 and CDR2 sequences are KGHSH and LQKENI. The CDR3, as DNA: TGTGCCAGCTCTGGGGGGACAGGGGGTCTCCTCCAGATCTTC. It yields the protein CASSGGTGGLLQIF.

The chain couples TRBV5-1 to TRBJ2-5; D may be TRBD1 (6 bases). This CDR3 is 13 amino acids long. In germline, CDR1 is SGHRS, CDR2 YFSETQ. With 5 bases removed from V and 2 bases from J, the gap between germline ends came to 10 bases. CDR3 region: CASRTGQQETQYF. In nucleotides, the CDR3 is TGCGCCAGCAGGACCGGACAGCAAGAGACCCAGTACTTC.

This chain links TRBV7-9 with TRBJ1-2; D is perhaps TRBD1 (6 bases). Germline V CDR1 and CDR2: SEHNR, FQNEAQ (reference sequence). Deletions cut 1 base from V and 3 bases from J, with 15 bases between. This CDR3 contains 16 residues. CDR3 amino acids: CASSLGWGGIDYGYTF. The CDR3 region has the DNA TGTGCCAGCAGCTTAGGATGGGGGGGCATTGACTATGGCTACACCTTC.

CDR3 DNA: TGTGCCAGCTCTCCTAGCGTTATACCCGTTTACGAGCAGTACTTC. Translation: CASSPSVIPVYEQYF. The chain links TRBV2 to TRBJ2-7; a weak D match, TRBD2 (6 bases). The CDR3 spans 15 residues. CDR1 SNHLY and CDR2 FYNNEI come from the germline V gene. V lost 8 bases to trimming and J lost 4 bases, with 21 bases between them.

The CDR3 nucleotides read TGTGCCAGTAGTAACTACAGGGGGAAGGCAGATACGCAGTATTTT. Translated: CASSNYRGKADTQYF. J is TRBJ2-3 and V is TRBV19, with TRBD1 matching 8 bases. The ends lost 4 bases at V and 4 bases at J; junction bases unmatched: 7. Germline CDR1 and CDR2: LNHDA and SQIVND (reference sequence). This CDR3 has 15 residues.

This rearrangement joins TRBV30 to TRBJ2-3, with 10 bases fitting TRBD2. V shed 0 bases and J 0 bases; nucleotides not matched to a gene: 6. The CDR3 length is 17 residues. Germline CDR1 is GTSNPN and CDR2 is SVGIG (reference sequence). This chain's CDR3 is CAWSVGTSDPSTDTQYF. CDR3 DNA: TGTGCCTGGAGTGTCGGGACTAGCGACCCTAGCACAGATACGCAGTATTTT.

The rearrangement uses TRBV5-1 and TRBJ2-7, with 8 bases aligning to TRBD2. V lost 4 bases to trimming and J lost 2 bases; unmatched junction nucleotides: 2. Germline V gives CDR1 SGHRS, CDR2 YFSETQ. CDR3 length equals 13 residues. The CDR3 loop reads CASSNGGAYEQYF. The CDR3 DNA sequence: TGCGCCAGCAGCAACGGGGGGGCCTACGAGCAGTACTTC.

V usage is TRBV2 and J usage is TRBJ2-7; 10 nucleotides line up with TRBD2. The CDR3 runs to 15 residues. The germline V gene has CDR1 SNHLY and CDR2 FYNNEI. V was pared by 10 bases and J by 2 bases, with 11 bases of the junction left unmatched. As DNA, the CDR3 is TGTGCCACCTCCCCCCGGACTAGCGGACCCTACGAGCAGTACTTC. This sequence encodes CATSPRTSGPYEQYF.

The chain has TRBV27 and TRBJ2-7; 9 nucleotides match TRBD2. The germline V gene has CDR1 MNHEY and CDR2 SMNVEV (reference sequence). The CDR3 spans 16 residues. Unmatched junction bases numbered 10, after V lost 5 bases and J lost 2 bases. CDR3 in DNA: TGTGCCAGCAGTAAACTAAGCGGGAGGTCTCCCTACGAGCAGTACTTC. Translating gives CASSKLSGRSPYEQYF.

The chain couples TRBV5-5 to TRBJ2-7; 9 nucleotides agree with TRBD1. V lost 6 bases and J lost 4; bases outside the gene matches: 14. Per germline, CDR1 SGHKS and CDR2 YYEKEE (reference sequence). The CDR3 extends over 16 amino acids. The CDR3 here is CASTQRTGTGSYEQYF. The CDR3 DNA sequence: TGTGCCAGCACCCAACGAACCGGGACAGGGTCTTACGAGCAGTACTTC.

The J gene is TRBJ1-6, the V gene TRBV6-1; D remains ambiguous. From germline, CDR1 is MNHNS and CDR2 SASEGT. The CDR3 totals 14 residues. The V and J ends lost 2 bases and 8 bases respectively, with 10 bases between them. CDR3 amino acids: CASSEHPSDSPLHF. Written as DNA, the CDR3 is TGTGCCAGCAGTGAACACCCGAGTGATTCACCCCTCCACTTT.

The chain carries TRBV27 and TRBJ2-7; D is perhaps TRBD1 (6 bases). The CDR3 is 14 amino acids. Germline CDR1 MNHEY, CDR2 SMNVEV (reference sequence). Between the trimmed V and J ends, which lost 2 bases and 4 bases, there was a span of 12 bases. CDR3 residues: CASSLVAGAYEQYF. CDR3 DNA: TGTGCCAGCAGTTTAGTGGCAGGGGCATACGAGCAGTACTTC.

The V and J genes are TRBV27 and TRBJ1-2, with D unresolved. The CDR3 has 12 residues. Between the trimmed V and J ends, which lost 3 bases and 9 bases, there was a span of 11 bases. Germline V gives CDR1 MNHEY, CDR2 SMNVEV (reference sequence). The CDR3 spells CASSLSGQSYTF. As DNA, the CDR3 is TGTGCCAGCAGTTTGAGCGGGCAAAGCTACACCTTC.

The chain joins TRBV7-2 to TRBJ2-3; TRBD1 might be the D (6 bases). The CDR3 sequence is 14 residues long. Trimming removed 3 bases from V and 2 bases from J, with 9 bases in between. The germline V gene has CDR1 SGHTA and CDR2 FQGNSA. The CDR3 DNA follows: TGTGCCAGCAGCTTGGGGGCGAACACAGATACGCAGTATTTT. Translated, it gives CASSLGANTDTQYF.